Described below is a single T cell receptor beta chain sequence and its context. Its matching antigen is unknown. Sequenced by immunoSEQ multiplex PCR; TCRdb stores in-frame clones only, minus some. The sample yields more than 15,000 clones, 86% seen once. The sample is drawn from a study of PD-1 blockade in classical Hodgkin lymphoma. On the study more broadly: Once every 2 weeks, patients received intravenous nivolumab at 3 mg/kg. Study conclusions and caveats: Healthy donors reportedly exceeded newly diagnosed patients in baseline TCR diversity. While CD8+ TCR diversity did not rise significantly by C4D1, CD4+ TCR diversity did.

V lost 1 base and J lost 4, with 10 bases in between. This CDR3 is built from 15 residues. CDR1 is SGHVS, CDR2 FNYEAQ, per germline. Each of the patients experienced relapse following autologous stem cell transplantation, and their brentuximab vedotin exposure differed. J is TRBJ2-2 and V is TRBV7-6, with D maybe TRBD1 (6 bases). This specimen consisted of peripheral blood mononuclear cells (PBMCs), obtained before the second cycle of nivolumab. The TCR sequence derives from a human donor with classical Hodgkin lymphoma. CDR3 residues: CASSLEGDPTGELFF. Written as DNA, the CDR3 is TGTGCCAGCAGCTTAGAGGGGGATCCCACCGGGGAGCTGTTTTTT.